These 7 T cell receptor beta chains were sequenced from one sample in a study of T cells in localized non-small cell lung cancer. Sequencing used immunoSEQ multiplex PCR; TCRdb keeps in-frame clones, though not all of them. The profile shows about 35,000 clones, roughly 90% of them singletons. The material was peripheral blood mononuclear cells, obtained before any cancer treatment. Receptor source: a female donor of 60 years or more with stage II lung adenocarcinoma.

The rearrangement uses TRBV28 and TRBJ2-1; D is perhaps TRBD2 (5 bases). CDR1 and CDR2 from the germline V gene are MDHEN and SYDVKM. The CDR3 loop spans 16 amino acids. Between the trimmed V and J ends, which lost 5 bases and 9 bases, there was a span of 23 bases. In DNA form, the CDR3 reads TGTGCCAGCAGTCCCGTACGGGCCCTCAAAAGCGGTGAGCAGTTCTTC. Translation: CASSPVRALKSGEQFF.

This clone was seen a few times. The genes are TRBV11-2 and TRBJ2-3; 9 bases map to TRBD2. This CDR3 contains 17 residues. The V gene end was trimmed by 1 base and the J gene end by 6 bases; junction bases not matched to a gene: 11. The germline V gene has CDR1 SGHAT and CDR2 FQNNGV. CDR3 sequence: CASSLVSGSGFGDTQYF. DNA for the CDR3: TGTGCCAGCAGCTTAGTTAGCGGGAGCGGCTTCGGGGATACGCAGTATTTT.

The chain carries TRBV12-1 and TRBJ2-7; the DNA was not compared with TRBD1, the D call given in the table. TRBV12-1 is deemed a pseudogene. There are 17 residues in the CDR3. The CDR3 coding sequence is TGTGCCAGCAGCTTTGATTTGAGACAGGGGGTCACCTACGAGCAGTACTTC. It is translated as CASSFDLRQGVTYEQYF.

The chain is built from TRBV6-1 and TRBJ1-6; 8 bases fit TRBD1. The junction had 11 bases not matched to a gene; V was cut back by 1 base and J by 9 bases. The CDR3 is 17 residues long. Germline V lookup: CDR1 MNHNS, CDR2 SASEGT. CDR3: CASSEGAWTGKVSPLHF. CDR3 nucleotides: TGTGCCAGCAGTGAAGGGGCCTGGACAGGGAAAGTTTCACCCCTCCACTTT.

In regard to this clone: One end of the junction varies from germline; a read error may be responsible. CDR3 loop: CASSEGAGNAIYF. The CDR3 nucleotides read TGCGCCAGCAGTGAGGGGGCAGGAAACGCCATATATTTT. This rearrangement joins TRBV5-1 to TRBJ1-3, with 7 bases matching TRBD1. Germline V gene data show CDR1 as SGHRS and CDR2 as YFSETQ. This CDR3 is 13 amino acids long.

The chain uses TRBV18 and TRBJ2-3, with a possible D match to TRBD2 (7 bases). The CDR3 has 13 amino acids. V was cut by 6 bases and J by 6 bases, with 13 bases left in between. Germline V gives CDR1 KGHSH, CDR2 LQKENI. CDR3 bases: TGTGCCAGCTCCGAGGGGGGGGCCGATACGCAGTATTTT. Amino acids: CASSEGGADTQYF.

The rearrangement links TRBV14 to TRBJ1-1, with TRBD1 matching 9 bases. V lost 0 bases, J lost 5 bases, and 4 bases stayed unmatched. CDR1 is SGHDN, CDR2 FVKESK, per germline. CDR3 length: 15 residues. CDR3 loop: CASSQEQGAVTEAFF. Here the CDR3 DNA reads TGTGCCAGCAGCCAAGAACAGGGGGCAGTGACTGAAGCTTTCTTT.